This entry lists 25 T cell receptor beta chains sequenced from one sample in a study of beta chain features in type 1 diabetes. The sequenced template was cDNA made from the entire isolated RNA. TCRdb keeps only in-frame clones here, not all; method: immunoSEQ multiplex PCR. The sample gives tens of thousands of clones, 40% to 65% of which show up once; around 2.5% is in the top ten. Whole-study results and caveats: In every one of the four CD4+ subsets, TCRB CDR3s were moderately but significantly shorter in Type 1 diabetes patients.

These receptors are not linked to any known antigen. Sequencing input: Tregs from blood. Receptors originate from a woman in her 40s with type 1 diabetes.

This clone has more than one count but fewer than ten. The chain has TRBV28 and TRBJ1-1; maybe TRBD1 (5 bases). CDR1 MDHEN and CDR2 SYDVKM come from the germline V gene. Between the trimmed V and J ends, which lost 3 bases and 10 bases, there was a span of 12 bases. The CDR3 runs to 12 residues. DNA for the CDR3: TGTGCCAGCAGTTTCGTCGGCCAGGGAGCTTTCTTT. Translated, it gives CASSFVGQGAFF.

This clone was seen only a few times. This sequence joins TRBV4-3 and TRBJ1-2; possible D gene TRBD1, 6 bases. Trimming stripped 0 bases from V and 2 bases from J, with 10 bases between. CDR1 LGHNA and CDR2 YSLEER come from the germline V gene. CDR3 length: 15 amino acids. Written as DNA, the CDR3 is TGCGCCAGCAGCCAAGATGGGGGCCTAAACTATGGCTACACCTTC. Translating gives CASSQDGGLNYGYTF.

The chain is built from TRBV19 and TRBJ1-3; 7 nucleotides align to TRBD1. CDR1 and CDR2 from the germline V gene are LNHDA and SQIVND (reference sequence). V trimming: 7 bases; J trimming: 0 bases; junction bases outside the gene matches: 12. CDR3 size: 17 residues. CDR3 region: CASTLHRDSRSGNTIYF. Written as DNA, the CDR3 is TGTGCCAGTACCCTGCACCGGGACAGCCGCTCTGGAAACACCATATATTTT.

This clone occurred a few times. This rearrangement joins TRBV7-2 to TRBJ1-4, with D maybe TRBD1 (5 bases). The germline V and J ends were trimmed by 1 base and 8 bases, with 11 bases remaining between them. The CDR3 runs 14 residues. CDR1 and CDR2 (germline): SGHTA, FQGNSA. The CDR3 sequence is CASSLGRDWEKLFF. CDR3 coding DNA: TGTGCCAGCAGCTTAGGGAGGGACTGGGAAAAACTGTTTTTT.

This CDR3 is CASSQEGTGNTEAFF. The CDR3, as DNA: TGCGCCAGCAGCCAAGAAGGGACAGGGAACACTGAAGCTTTCTTT. The chain uses TRBV4-3 and TRBJ1-1, with 8 bases identical to TRBD1. Unmatched junction bases numbered 1, after V lost 0 bases and J lost 1 base. Germline V gene lookup returns CDR1 LGHNA and CDR2 YSLEER. The CDR3 contains 15 residues.

This clone was seen a handful of times. CDR3 sequence: CASRTSGQLNTEAFF. The CDR3 DNA follows: TGTGCCAGCAGAACCTCCGGACAGCTCAACACTGAAGCTTTCTTT. V and J are TRBV7-2 and TRBJ1-1; D is possibly TRBD1 (6 bases). Germline values: CDR1 SGHTA, CDR2 FQGNSA. V was shortened by 6 bases and J by 2 bases, with 16 bases between the two germline ends. The CDR3 loop spans 15 amino acids.

The genes are TRBV10-3 and TRBJ1-1; 7 bases are a match to TRBD1. The CDR3 has 15 residues. J gave up 2 bases and V 1 base, and 4 bases lay outside the gene matches. Germline V gene lookup returns CDR1 ENHRY and CDR2 SYGVKD. The CDR3: CAISEYAGGNTEAFF. The CDR3 coding sequence is TGTGCCATCAGTGAGTATGCAGGGGGAAACACTGAAGCTTTCTTT.

The genes are TRBV5-1 and TRBJ1-4, with D possibly being TRBD1 (6 bases). Trimming took off 0 bases at V and 8 bases at J, with 17 bases between the two ends. Germline values: CDR1 SGHRS, CDR2 YFSETQ. CDR3 length equals 16 residues. The CDR3 sequence: CASSLGQERVVEKLFF. CDR3 in DNA: TGCGCCAGCAGCTTGGGACAGGAGAGGGTAGTGGAAAAACTGTTTTTT. Together with reference TRBV5-1 and TRBJ1-4, the CDR3 gives the full variable domain: KAGVTQTPRYLIKTRGQQVTLSCSPISGHRSVSWYQQTPGQGLQFLFEYFSETQRNKGNFPGRFSGRQFSNSRSEMNVSTLELGDSALYLCASSLGQERVVEKLFFGSGTQLSVL.

In its sample, this clone was seen a few times. The chain couples TRBV19 to TRBJ1-4, with a tentative D call TRBD1 (6 bases). Germline CDR1 LNHDA, CDR2 SQIVND (reference sequence). CDR3 length: 13 residues. The V end lost 9 bases, the J end lost 8 bases, and 16 bases lay between the germline ends. CDR3 bases: TGTGCCAGCTCAGGGGTCCTTCGGGAAAAACTGTTTTTT. It encodes CASSGVLREKLFF.

The count of this clone is one. J is TRBJ1-2 and V is TRBV7-2, with TRBD1 matching over 9 bases. Trimming took 5 bases from V and 3 from J; bases not matched to a gene: 7. The germline V gene has CDR1 SGHTA and CDR2 FQGNSA. The CDR3 has 15 amino acids. The CDR3 sequence is CASSHRTGVHYGYTF. The CDR3 nucleotides read TGTGCCAGCAGCCACCGGACAGGGGTGCACTATGGCTACACCTTC.

The chain combines TRBV5-6 with TRBJ1-1; 7 bases map to TRBD1. With 2 bases clipped from V and 9 bases from J, the junction kept 7 bases outside the gene matches. CDR3 length equals 13 residues. The germline V gene has CDR1 SGHDT and CDR2 YYEEEE. Here the CDR3 DNA reads TGTGCCAGCAGCTTAGGGACAGCATTAAAAGCTTTCTTT. This sequence encodes CASSLGTALKAFF.

V is TRBV5-1 and J is TRBJ2-5, with 9 nucleotides matching TRBD1. After removal of 4 bases from V and 4 bases from J, the junction contained 5 bases not matched to a gene. The CDR3 is 14 residues long. CDR1 SGHRS and CDR2 YFSETQ come from the germline V gene. CDR3 sequence reads: CASSQGQGIETQYF. The CDR3 nucleotides are TGCGCCAGCAGCCAGGGACAGGGTATAGAGACCCAGTACTTC.

CDR3 DNA: TGTGCCAGCAGTGAATTAATGGAGGGCTACAATGAGCAGTTCTTC. It specifies CASSELMEGYNEQFF. The rearrangement links TRBV2 to TRBJ2-1; tentatively, D is TRBD2 (6 bases). CDR1 is SNHLY, CDR2 FYNNEI, per germline. CDR3 length: 15 residues. Trimming left V 2 bases short and J 3 bases short, with 11 bases between.

This rearrangement joins TRBV5-4 to TRBJ2-3, with D unresolved. CDR3 size: 15 residues. Trimming stripped 5 bases from V and 0 bases from J, with 13 bases between. Germline V gene data show CDR1 as SGHNT and CDR2 as YYREEE (reference sequence). CDR3 sequence (DNA): TGTGCCAGCAGGAGGAGTGGCGGCAGCACAGATACGCAGTATTTT. Its protein is CASRRSGGSTDTQYF. Full variable domain (remainder filled in from reference TRBV5-4 and TRBJ2-3): ETGVTQSPTHLIKTRGQQVTLRCSSQSGHNTVSWYQQALGQGPQFIFQYYREEENGRGNFPPRFSGLQFPNYSSELNVNALELDDSALYLCASRRSGGSTDTQYFGPGTRLTVL.

This clone has just a few counts. This sequence joins TRBV2 and TRBJ1-1; D gene ambiguous. Looked up from germline, CDR1 is SNHLY and CDR2 is FYNNEI. This CDR3 spans 13 amino acids. Deletions cut 9 bases from V and 8 bases from J, with 19 bases between. For the CDR3, the DNA is TGTGCCAGTTCCCGGGAAAAATTGAGCGAAGCTTTCTTT. This translates into CASSREKLSEAFF.

This chain links TRBV7-8 with TRBJ2-1, with 12 bases lining up with TRBD2. Germline lookup yields CDR1 SGHVS and CDR2 FQNEAQ. With V trimmed by 5 bases and J by 6 bases, 8 bases remained unmatched. There are 16 residues in the CDR3. The CDR3 reads CASSKSSGGVGNEQFF. CDR3 coding DNA: TGTGCCAGCAGCAAGTCTAGCGGGGGGGTAGGCAATGAGCAGTTCTTC.

This chain links TRBV28 with TRBJ2-2, with 12 bases that match TRBD2. V trimming: 0 bases; J trimming: 6 bases; junction bases outside the gene matches: 5. Looked up from germline, CDR1 is MDHEN and CDR2 is SYDVKM. The CDR3 length is 17 residues. The CDR3 sequence: CASSLWSGLAGSGELFF. The CDR3 DNA reads TGTGCCAGCAGTTTATGGTCGGGACTAGCGGGTTCCGGGGAGCTGTTTTTT.

V usage is TRBV9 and J usage is TRBJ2-2, with a tentative D call TRBD2 (6 bases). With 1 base removed from V and 0 bases from J, the gap between germline ends came to 10 bases. The CDR3 covers 16 residues. Germline loops: CDR1 SGDLS, CDR2 YYNGEE. The CDR3 loop reads CASSVLSGANTGELFF. As DNA, the CDR3 is TGTGCCAGCAGCGTACTCTCGGGAGCGAACACCGGGGAGCTGTTTTTT.

The V and J genes are TRBV6-1 and TRBJ2-1, with D possibly TRBD1 on 5 matching bases. This CDR3 comprises 13 residues. Trimming removed 3 bases from V and 7 bases from J, with 10 bases in between. Germline lookup yields CDR1 MNHNS and CDR2 SASEGT. In nucleotides, the CDR3 is TGTGCCAGCAGTGAGGTAGGGGTAAATGAGCAGTTCTTC. It codes for CASSEVGVNEQFF.

This sequence joins TRBV7-9 and TRBJ2-5; 7 nucleotides line up with TRBD2. The CDR3 runs 14 residues. V was clipped by 3 bases and J by 3 bases; unmatched bases: 4. Germline CDR1 is SEHNR and CDR2 is FQNEAQ (reference sequence). CDR3 region: CASSFPAGKETQYF. CDR3 nucleotides: TGTGCCAGCAGCTTCCCAGCGGGGAAAGAGACCCAGTACTTC.

This clone was found a few times. The chain carries TRBV4-1 and TRBJ1-6; no clear D gene. V lost 3 bases to trimming and J lost 0 bases, with 15 bases between them. From germline, CDR1 is MGHRA and CDR2 YSYEKL. This CDR3 spans 18 amino acids. CDR3 bases: TGCGCCAGCAGCCATCTCTCCCAGGTCGACTCCTATAATTCACCCCTCCACTTT. Translated: CASSHLSQVDSYNSPLHF.

This chain links TRBV5-5 with TRBJ2-7; D might be TRBD2 (6 bases). Germline CDR1 reads SGHKS; CDR2 reads YYEKEE (reference sequence). This CDR3 region has 13 residues. V shed 1 base and J shed 3 bases, with 8 bases lying between them. CDR3 sequence reads: CASSLMGGYEQYF. The DNA for the CDR3 is TGTGCCAGCAGCTTGATGGGGGGCTACGAGCAGTACTTC.

This clone has only a few counts. The J gene is TRBJ2-1, the V gene TRBV6-1, with 7 nucleotides matching TRBD1. Germline V gene data show CDR1 as MNHNS and CDR2 as SASEGT. V gave up 0 bases and J gave up 4 bases; unmatched junction bases: 3. CDR3 size: 15 residues. In DNA form, the CDR3 reads TGTGCCAGCAGTGAAGCGGCAGGGGGATACAATGAGCAGTTCTTC. It yields the protein CASSEAAGGYNEQFF.

This clone was detected only a few times. J is TRBJ1-1 and V is TRBV29-1; D ambiguous. The V end was cut by 3 bases, the J end by 3 bases, with 8 bases between. Germline V gene sequence: CDR1 SQVTM, CDR2 ANQGSEA. The CDR3 totals 12 residues. As DNA, the CDR3 is TGCAGCGTTGATATGAGGTACACTGAAGCTTTCTTT. Residues: CSVDMRYTEAFF. The full variable domain, completed using reference TRBV29-1 and TRBJ1-1, is SAVISQKPSRDICQRGTSLTIQCQVDSQVTMMFWYRQQPGQSLTLIATANQGSEATYESGFVIDKFPISRPNLTFSTLTVSNMSPEDSSIYLCSVDMRYTEAFFGQGTRLTVV.

About this clone: This specimen includes other DNA sequences encoding the same CDR3. J is TRBJ2-7 and V is TRBV29-1; TRBD1 agrees at 10 bases. This CDR3 contains 12 residues. The germline gives CDR1 SQVTM, CDR2 ANQGSEA. Losses at the gene ends were 6 bases for V and 1 base for J; bases not matched to a gene: 0. The CDR3 region is CSVGQGSYEQYF. CDR3 DNA sequence: TGCAGCGTGGGACAGGGGTCCTACGAGCAGTACTTC.